Below, 25 T cell receptor beta chains from the same sample are listed, as sequenced in a study of CD8 T cells in Susac syndrome. Random hexamers primed reverse transcription of about 0.5 to 1 ug RNA. Using its own MiXCR run on the immunoSEQ multiplex PCR reads, TCRdb lists one record per CDR3 protein. The repertoire holds roughly 200,000 distinct CDR3 sequences, with 93% as singletons. Sequencing was performed on CD4+ T cells from PBMCs. Receptors originate from a human donor in good health.

This sequence joins TRBV6-5 and TRBJ1-2, with 11 bases that match TRBD1. Germline V lookup: CDR1 MNHEY, CDR2 SVGAGI. The CDR3 covers 17 residues. V gave up 3 bases and J gave up 0 bases; unmatched junction bases: 6. CDR3 coding DNA: TGTGCCAGCAGTTATTGGACAGGGGGCTTAACTAACTATGGCTACACCTTC. Its translation: CASSYWTGGLTNYGYTF.

This clonotype was detected only once. The chain combines TRBV6-1 with TRBJ2-5, with D maybe TRBD2 (5 bases). The CDR3 totals 13 residues. Germline CDR1 and CDR2: MNHNS and SASEGT. The V and J ends lost 7 bases and 4 bases respectively, with 13 bases between them. The CDR3 sequence: CASKRGLRETQYF. The CDR3 DNA follows: TGTGCCAGCAAACGAGGGCTGAGAGAGACCCAGTACTTC.

The rearrangement joins TRBV3-1 to TRBJ2-7; the match to TRBD2 covers 13 bases. CDR3 length equals 14 residues. With V trimmed by 6 bases and J by 3 bases, 2 bases remained unmatched. CDR1 and CDR2 (germline): LGHDT, YNNKEL (reference sequence). The CDR3 DNA follows: TGTGCCAGCAGTCGGACTAGCGGGGGCTACGAGCAGTACTTC. This translates into CASSRTSGGYEQYF.

This rearrangement joins TRBV4-1 to TRBJ2-1; 7 nucleotides align to TRBD2. Germline assignment: CDR1 MGHRA and CDR2 YSYEKL. V shed 2 bases, J shed 7 bases, and the junction held 14 bases outside the gene matches. This CDR3 is 17 amino acids long. For the CDR3, the DNA is TGCGCCAGCAGCCAATTTGGAGCGGGGACCGGCGGGAATGAGCAGTTCTTC. It yields the protein CASSQFGAGTGGNEQFF.

The chain links TRBV4-2 to TRBJ1-1, with D uncertain. The CDR3 sequence is 15 residues long. Germline values: CDR1 LGHNA, CDR2 YNFKEQ. V lost 3 bases to trimming and J lost 8 bases, with 19 bases between them. The CDR3 loop reads CASSQEAHKHSEAFF. The CDR3, as DNA: TGTGCCAGCAGCCAGGAAGCGCACAAGCACTCCGAAGCTTTCTTT.

The table lists this clonotype with a few counts. The chain joins TRBV5-1 to TRBJ2-1, with D maybe TRBD1 (5 bases). CDR1 is SGHRS and CDR2 is YFSETQ in the germline V gene. V lost 2 bases to trimming and J lost 7 bases, with 7 bases between them. The CDR3 has 12 amino acids. The CDR3 region is CASSFGANEQFF. The DNA of the CDR3 is TGCGCCAGCAGCTTTGGGGCGAATGAGCAGTTCTTC.

This clonotype has a single count. V is TRBV6-1 and J is TRBJ2-7, with 9 bases that match TRBD1. V shed 6 bases, J shed 2 bases, and the junction held 8 bases outside the gene matches. The CDR3 spans 15 residues. Germline CDR1 and CDR2: MNHNS and SASEGT. The CDR3 sequence is CASSEDRGRTYEQYV. The CDR3 coding sequence is TGTGCCAGCAGCGAGGACAGGGGAAGGACCTACGAGCAGTACGTC.

The chain links TRBV3-1 to TRBJ2-3, with D uncertain. This CDR3 contains 13 residues. Germline CDR1 reads LGHDT; CDR2 reads YNNKEL (reference sequence). The V gene lost 4 bases and the J gene lost 9 bases, with 14 bases spanning the gap. The CDR3 region has the DNA TGTGCCAGCAGCCCCTATGTGCAAGGGACGCAGTATTTT. This gives the protein CASSPYVQGTQYF.

The chain couples TRBV28 to TRBJ1-1; D uncertain. V gave up 2 bases and J gave up 0 bases, with 7 bases separating them. The V gene's germline CDR1 is MDHEN and CDR2 SYDVKM. The CDR3 has 14 residues. This chain's CDR3 is CASSLHRVNTEAFF. DNA for the CDR3: TGTGCCAGCAGTTTACATCGGGTGAACACTGAAGCTTTCTTT. Full variable domain (missing parts from reference TRBV28 and TRBJ1-1): DVKVTQSSRYLVKRTGEKVFLECVQDMDHENMFWYRQDPGLGLRLIYFSYDVKMKEKGDIPEGYSVSREKKERFSLILESASTNQTSMYLCASSLHRVNTEAFFGQGTRLTVV.

The V and J genes are TRBV28 and TRBJ1-1; 9 bases fit TRBD1. CDR1 is MDHEN and CDR2 is SYDVKM in the germline V gene. Trimming took 2 bases from V and 6 from J; bases not matched to a gene: 7. This CDR3 region has 15 residues. CDR3 region: CASSLGGQGDAEAFF. The CDR3 DNA follows: TGTGCCAGCAGTTTAGGGGGACAGGGAGACGCTGAAGCTTTCTTT.

J is TRBJ1-1 and V is TRBV7-9; D unclear. CDR3 size: 16 residues. Germline loops: CDR1 SEHNR, CDR2 FQNEAQ (reference sequence). The V gene lost 5 bases and the J gene lost 0 bases, with 16 bases spanning the gap. CDR3 in amino acids: CASSPGSAGVNTEAFF. Written as DNA, the CDR3 is TGTGCCAGCAGCCCCGGTAGCGCCGGGGTGAACACTGAAGCTTTCTTT.

The rearrangement joins TRBV12-3 or TRBV12-4 to TRBJ2-5; the D is unclear. The CDR3 has 12 amino acids. Trimming removed 2 bases from V and 6 bases from J, with 7 bases in between. This CDR3 reads CASSLMGKTQYF. The CDR3 DNA sequence: TGTGCCAGCAGTTTAATGGGGAAGACCCAGTACTTC.

CDR3 bases: TGTGCCAGCAGCTACTTCGGGGGGGGGCAGAATGAGCAGTTCTTC. Its protein product is CASSYFGGGQNEQFF. The chain uses TRBV7-3 and TRBJ2-1, with 8 positions matching TRBD2. Germline trimming cut 4 bases from V and 7 bases from J; bases unmatched to any gene: 9. This CDR3 region has 15 residues. Per the germline V gene, CDR1 is SGHTA and CDR2 is FQGTGA.

This chain uses TRBV4-3 with TRBJ2-1, with D perhaps matching TRBD1 (5 bases). Germline V gene data show CDR1 as LGHNA and CDR2 as YSLEER. Trimming removed 4 bases at V and 10 bases at J, with 17 bases between. The CDR3 consists of 14 residues. The CDR3 here is CASSPPVGAEEQFF. DNA of the CDR3: TGCGCCAGCAGCCCACCTGTAGGGGCAGAGGAGCAGTTCTTC.

The rearrangement links TRBV20-1 to TRBJ1-2; possibly TRBD1 for D (5 bases). There are 12 residues in the CDR3. Germline V gives CDR1 DFQATT, CDR2 SNEGSKA (reference sequence). Here the CDR3 DNA reads TGCAGGGGACGTCCTGCGGGATATGGCTACACCTTC. Protein product: CRGRPAGYGYTF.

The J gene is TRBJ1-6, the V gene TRBV12-3 or TRBV12-4; tentatively, D is TRBD1 (6 bases). This CDR3 has 14 amino acids. V was pared by 6 bases and J by 6 bases, with 12 bases between. The CDR3 DNA reads as TGTGCCAGCAGCCCAGGGGTGGTTAATTCACCCCTCCACTTT. Amino acid sequence: CASSPGVVNSPLHF.

This chain links TRBV4-1 with TRBJ2-7, with D tentatively TRBD1 or TRBD2 (6 bases each). The V and J ends lost 1 base and 5 bases respectively, with 18 bases between them. CDR3 size: 16 residues. Germline lookup yields CDR1 MGHRA and CDR2 YSYEKL. CDR3 sequence (DNA): TGCGCCAGCAGCCAAGCCCCTTTCCGGGGGCCCAACGAGCAGTACTTC. As protein: CASSQAPFRGPNEQYF.

The chain uses TRBV7-3 and TRBJ2-3, with a possible D match to TRBD1 (5 bases). Trimming pared 1 base from V and 2 bases from J, leaving 13 bases between. Germline V gives CDR1 SGHTA, CDR2 FQGTGA. The CDR3 is made up of 16 amino acids. The CDR3 DNA follows: TGTGCCAGCAGCTTAAGGCAGGGTCTAAACACAGATACGCAGTATTTT. The encoded protein is CASSLRQGLNTDTQYF.

This clonotype occurred a few times. The V gene is TRBV2, the J gene TRBJ2-5, with 9 bases identical to TRBD2. J gave up 4 bases and V 5 bases, and 2 bases lay outside the gene matches. This CDR3 is built from 13 residues. CDR1 SNHLY and CDR2 FYNNEI come from the germline V gene. The CDR3 region has the DNA TGTGCCAGCAGTTTTAGCGGGGGAGAGACCCAGTACTTC. Protein sequence: CASSFSGGETQYF.

This rearrangement joins TRBV28 to TRBJ2-7; tentatively, D is TRBD2 (6 bases). The ends were cut back, 3 bases at V and 3 bases at J, with 15 bases in the middle. The germline V gene encodes CDR1 MDHEN and CDR2 SYDVKM. The CDR3 is 15 residues long. This CDR3 reads CASSLGGTGSYEQYF. In DNA, the CDR3 is TGTGCCAGCAGTTTGGGCGGGACGGGCAGCTACGAGCAGTACTTC.

The rearrangement uses TRBV5-4 and TRBJ2-1, with 8 bases lining up with TRBD2. This CDR3 has 15 residues. Losses at the gene ends were 0 bases for V and 7 bases for J; bases not matched to a gene: 6. Germline V gene lookup returns CDR1 SGHNT and CDR2 YYREEE (reference sequence). In DNA form, the CDR3 reads TGTGCCAGCAGCTTGGCCCCCCGGGGGGGGAATGAGCAGTTCTTC. Protein product: CASSLAPRGGNEQFF.

This clonotype was recorded a few times. The gene calls are TRBV27 and TRBJ2-3; D is undetermined. This CDR3 has 12 residues. The V gene's germline CDR1 is MNHEY and CDR2 SMNVEV (reference sequence). Trimming removed 6 bases from V and 0 bases from J, with 4 bases in between. CDR3 sequence reads: CASRESTDTQYF. The CDR3 DNA reads as TGTGCCAGCAGGGAAAGCACAGATACGCAGTATTTT.

CDR3 amino acids: CASSSGEWNQPQHF. The DNA for the CDR3 is TGTGCCAGCAGCTCGGGGGAATGGAATCAGCCCCAGCATTTT. The chain uses TRBV7-2 and TRBJ1-5; tentatively, D is TRBD1 (5 bases). The CDR3 is 14 residues long. The V and J ends lost 4 bases and 4 bases respectively, with 11 bases between them. Germline values: CDR1 SGHTA, CDR2 FQGNSA.

This clonotype was seen just once. The chain carries TRBV28 and TRBJ2-3; TRBD2 aligns across 11 bases. The length of the CDR3 is 15 residues. V lost 6 bases to trimming and J lost 4 bases; unmatched junction nucleotides: 6. Germline CDR1 reads MDHEN; CDR2 reads SYDVKM. This CDR3 is CASRPSGGFADTQYF. In DNA form, the CDR3 reads TGTGCCAGCAGGCCTAGCGGGGGGTTCGCAGATACGCAGTATTTT. Filled out from reference TRBV28 and TRBJ2-3, the complete variable domain reads DVKVTQSSRYLVKRTGEKVFLECVQDMDHENMFWYRQDPGLGLRLIYFSYDVKMKEKGDIPEGYSVSREKKERFSLILESASTNQTSMYLCASRPSGGFADTQYFGPGTRLTVL.

This chain joins TRBV11-2 and TRBJ2-5, with D perhaps being TRBD1 or TRBD2 (6 bases each). Trimming shortened V by 3 bases and J by 4 bases, and 12 bases separated the two germline ends. The CDR3 extends over 14 amino acids. Germline CDR1 reads SGHAT; CDR2 reads FQNNGV. The CDR3 protein is CASSFQGRRETQYF. The CDR3 nucleotides read TGTGCCAGCAGCTTCCAGGGGAGGCGAGAGACCCAGTACTTC.